The rows below give T cell receptor beta chains drawn from one sample of a study of T cell changes during pregnancy in multiple sclerosis. Only in-frame clones appear in the TCRdb table, and some are missing; sequencing was by immunoSEQ multiplex PCR. The sample includes about 77,000 clones, 70% to 90% of them seen just once. Sequencing was performed on peripheral blood, taken before pregnancy. The receptor set was obtained from a female donor with multiple sclerosis, enrolled in a pregnancy study. CDR3s include the opening cysteine and the closing phenylalanine or tryptophan. The order of the fields is D gene, clone size, V gene, J gene, CDR3 DNA, CDR3 protein. The D gene is left open where the match is weak. Size values are once, few and many counts, or a class for expanded clones, and some rows have none.

d_call: .; clone_size: .; v_call: TRBV5-8; j_call: TRBJ1-4; cdr3_nt: TGTGCCAGCAGCTGGGAGACTGCCAATAATGAAAAACTGTTTTTT; cdr3_aa: CASSWETANNEKLFF
d_call: TRBD2; clone_size: .; v_call: TRBV19; j_call: TRBJ2-7; cdr3_nt: TGTGCCAGTAGTATGATAGCGGGGGCTACCTACGAGCAGTACTTC; cdr3_aa: CASSMIAGATYEQYF
d_call: TRBD2; clone_size: .; v_call: TRBV2; j_call: TRBJ2-7; cdr3_nt: TGTGCCAGCACCGATCCGGGGGGATCCTACGAGCAGTACTTC; cdr3_aa: CASTDPGGSYEQYF
d_call: .; clone_size: .; v_call: TRBV11-2; j_call: TRBJ1-4; cdr3_nt: TGTGCCAGCAGCCAAGGGAGAACTAATGAAAAACTGTTTTTT; cdr3_aa: CASSQGRTNEKLFF
d_call: TRBD2; clone_size: once; v_call: TRBV7-2; j_call: TRBJ2-3; cdr3_nt: TGTGCCAGCAGCTTAACCCGGGGGGGTGATACGCAGTATTTT; cdr3_aa: CASSLTRGGDTQYF
d_call: TRBD1; clone_size: .; v_call: TRBV18; j_call: TRBJ2-2; cdr3_nt: TGTGCCAGCTCGCCCGACAGGGGGGACACCGGGGAGCTGTTTTTT; cdr3_aa: CASSPDRGDTGELFF
d_call: .; clone_size: .; v_call: TRBV13; j_call: TRBJ2-1; cdr3_nt: TGTGCCAGCACACCTGCGGGGGAGCAGTTCTTC; cdr3_aa: CASTPAGEQFF
d_call: TRBD1; clone_size: .; v_call: TRBV28; j_call: TRBJ2-3; cdr3_nt: TGTGCCAGCAGGGACAGGGAGTCAGATACGCAGTATTTT; cdr3_aa: CASRDRESDTQYF
d_call: .; clone_size: .; v_call: TRBV30; j_call: TRBJ1-6; cdr3_nt: TGTGCCTGGAGTGTACTTAATTCACCCCTCCACTTT; cdr3_aa: CAWSVLNSPLHF
d_call: .; clone_size: .; v_call: TRBV30; j_call: TRBJ1-6; cdr3_nt: TGTGCCTGGAGTGTTTCCAGGGGCGGTTCACCCCTCCACTTT; cdr3_aa: CAWSVSRGGSPLHF
d_call: TRBD1; clone_size: once; v_call: TRBV10-3; j_call: TRBJ1-2; cdr3_nt: TGTGCCATCAATCCGGACAGGGGGAACTATGGCTACACCTTC; cdr3_aa: CAINPDRGNYGYTF
d_call: .; clone_size: once; v_call: TRBV15; j_call: TRBJ1-4; cdr3_nt: TGTGCCACCAGCAGAGATCCGACAGTTGCAACTAATGAAAAACTGTTTTTT; cdr3_aa: CATSRDPTVATNEKLFF
d_call: TRBD2; clone_size: .; v_call: TRBV30; j_call: TRBJ2-1; cdr3_nt: TGTGCCTGGAGGAGGGCGGGGGGGCGGAATGAGCAGTTCTTC; cdr3_aa: CAWRRAGGRNEQFF
d_call: TRBD1; clone_size: .; v_call: TRBV7-9; j_call: TRBJ1-5; cdr3_nt: TGTGCCAGCAGCTCGACAGGGGGGGGAGCGCCCCAGCATTTT; cdr3_aa: CASSSTGGGAPQHF
d_call: TRBD1; clone_size: .; v_call: TRBV6-5; j_call: TRBJ1-1; cdr3_nt: TGTGCCAGCGGTACAGGGGGGAAGCCAGCTTTCTTT; cdr3_aa: CASGTGGKPAFF
d_call: TRBD1; clone_size: .; v_call: TRBV9; j_call: TRBJ2-7; cdr3_nt: TGTGCCAGCAGCGTAGACGGCAGGGGGCTGGTCGAGCAGTACTTC; cdr3_aa: CASSVDGRGLVEQYF
d_call: TRBD1; clone_size: .; v_call: TRBV28; j_call: TRBJ1-2; cdr3_nt: TGTGCCAGCAGTTTAAGGGACAGGGGAGTAGGAGGCTACACCTTC; cdr3_aa: CASSLRDRGVGGYTF
d_call: .; clone_size: .; v_call: TRBV4-2; j_call: TRBJ2-1; cdr3_nt: TGTGCCAGCAGCCAAGATCGGGAACCATACAATGAGCAGTTCTTC; cdr3_aa: CASSQDREPYNEQFF
d_call: .; clone_size: .; v_call: TRBV5-8; j_call: TRBJ2-5; cdr3_nt: TGTGCCAGCAGGTTTCAGGGTATAGAGACCCAGTACTTC; cdr3_aa: CASRFQGIETQYF
d_call: TRBD2; clone_size: .; v_call: TRBV11-2; j_call: TRBJ2-5; cdr3_nt: TGTGCCAGCAGCGGAGGGGCGACTAGCGGGGGACAAGAGACCCAGTACTTC; cdr3_aa: CASSGGATSGGQETQYF
d_call: TRBD1; clone_size: .; v_call: TRBV7-3; j_call: TRBJ2-2; cdr3_nt: TGTGCCAGCAGCTTGACCGGGACAGGGGACACCGGGGAGCTGTTTTTT; cdr3_aa: CASSLTGTGDTGELFF
d_call: TRBD1; clone_size: .; v_call: TRBV27; j_call: TRBJ2-3; cdr3_nt: TGTGCCAGCAGTACAGGGGGCGTCAAAAATTTT; cdr3_aa: CASSTGGVKNF
d_call: TRBD2; clone_size: few; v_call: TRBV6-4; j_call: TRBJ2-3; cdr3_nt: TGTGCCAGCAGTGGGACTAGCGGGGCAGATACGCAGTATTTT; cdr3_aa: CASSGTSGADTQYF
d_call: TRBD1; clone_size: .; v_call: TRBV5-1; j_call: TRBJ2-2; cdr3_nt: TGCGCCAGCAGCAGTGGACAGGGGGACACCGGGGAGCTGTTTTTT; cdr3_aa: CASSSGQGDTGELFF
d_call: .; clone_size: once; v_call: TRBV27; j_call: TRBJ2-3; cdr3_nt: TGTGCCAGCAGAATCGGTAGCATCTATAGCCCAGATACGCAGTATTTT; cdr3_aa: CASRIGSIYSPDTQYF
d_call: .; clone_size: .; v_call: TRBV7-2; j_call: TRBJ1-3; cdr3_nt: TGTGCCAGCAGCGTCAGGGATGGAAACACCATATATTTT; cdr3_aa: CASSVRDGNTIYF
d_call: .; clone_size: .; v_call: TRBV5-1; j_call: TRBJ2-5; cdr3_nt: TGCGCCAGCAGCTCTGGACAGACCTCGACCAGAGAAGAGACCCAGTACTTC; cdr3_aa: CASSSGQTSTREETQYF
d_call: TRBD1; clone_size: .; v_call: TRBV14; j_call: TRBJ2-2; cdr3_nt: TGTGCCAGCAGCCGCGGACAGGAACCGAACACCGGGGAGCTGTTTTTT; cdr3_aa: CASSRGQEPNTGELFF
d_call: .; clone_size: .; v_call: TRBV5-4; j_call: TRBJ1-2; cdr3_nt: TGTGCCAGCAGCCGGGGACTCGGAGACTATGGCTACACCTTC; cdr3_aa: CASSRGLGDYGYTF